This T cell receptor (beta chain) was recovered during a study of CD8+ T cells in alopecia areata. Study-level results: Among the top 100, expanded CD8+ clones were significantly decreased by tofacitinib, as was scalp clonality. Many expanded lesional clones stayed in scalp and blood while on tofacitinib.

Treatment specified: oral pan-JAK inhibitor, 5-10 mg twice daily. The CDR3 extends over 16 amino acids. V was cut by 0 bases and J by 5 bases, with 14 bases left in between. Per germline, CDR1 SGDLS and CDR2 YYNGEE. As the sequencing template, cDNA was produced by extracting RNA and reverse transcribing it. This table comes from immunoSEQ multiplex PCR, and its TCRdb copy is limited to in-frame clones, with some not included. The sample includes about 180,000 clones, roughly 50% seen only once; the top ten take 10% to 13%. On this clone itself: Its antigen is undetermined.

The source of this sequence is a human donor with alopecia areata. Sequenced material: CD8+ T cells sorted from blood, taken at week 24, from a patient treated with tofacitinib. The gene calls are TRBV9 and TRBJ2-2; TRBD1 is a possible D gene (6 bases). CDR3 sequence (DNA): TGTGCCAGCAGCGTAGAACAGGGTGTTGAGACCGGGGAGCTGTTTTTT. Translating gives CASSVEQGVETGELFF.